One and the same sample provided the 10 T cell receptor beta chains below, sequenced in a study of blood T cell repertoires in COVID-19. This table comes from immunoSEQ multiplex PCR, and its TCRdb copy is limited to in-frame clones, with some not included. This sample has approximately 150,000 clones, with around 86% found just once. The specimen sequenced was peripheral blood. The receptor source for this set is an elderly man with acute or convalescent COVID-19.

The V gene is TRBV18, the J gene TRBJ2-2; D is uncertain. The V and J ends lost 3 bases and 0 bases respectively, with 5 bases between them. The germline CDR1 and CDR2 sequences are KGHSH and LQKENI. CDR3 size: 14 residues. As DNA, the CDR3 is TGTGCCAGCTCACCGGGCCCGAACACCGGGGAGCTGTTTTTT. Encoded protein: CASSPGPNTGELFF.

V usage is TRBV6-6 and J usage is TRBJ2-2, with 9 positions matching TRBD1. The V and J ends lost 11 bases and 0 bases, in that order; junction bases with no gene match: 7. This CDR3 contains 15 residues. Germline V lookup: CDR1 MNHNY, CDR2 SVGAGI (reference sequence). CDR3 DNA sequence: TGTGCCTCCACGACAGGGGGTGCGAACACCGGGGAGCTGTTTTTT. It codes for CASTTGGANTGELFF.

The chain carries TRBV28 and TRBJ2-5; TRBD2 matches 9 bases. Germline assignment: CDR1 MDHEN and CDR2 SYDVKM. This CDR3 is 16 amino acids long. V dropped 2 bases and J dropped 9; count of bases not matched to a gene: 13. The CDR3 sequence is CASSLVVGSGRLAQYF. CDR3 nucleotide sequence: TGTGCCAGCAGTTTAGTAGTGGGTAGCGGGAGATTGGCCCAGTACTTC.

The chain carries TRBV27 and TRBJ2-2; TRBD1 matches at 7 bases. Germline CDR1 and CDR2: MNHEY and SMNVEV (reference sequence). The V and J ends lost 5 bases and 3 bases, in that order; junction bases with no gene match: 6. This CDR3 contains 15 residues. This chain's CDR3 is CASSDRDRYTGELFF. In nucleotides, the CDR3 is TGTGCCAGCAGTGACCGGGACAGATACACCGGGGAGCTGTTTTTT.

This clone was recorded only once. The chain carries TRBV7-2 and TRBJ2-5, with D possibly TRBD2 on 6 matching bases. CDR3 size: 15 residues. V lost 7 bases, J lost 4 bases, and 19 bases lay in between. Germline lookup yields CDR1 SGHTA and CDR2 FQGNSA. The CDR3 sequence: CASTLGLAKAETQYF. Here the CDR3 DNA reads TGTGCCAGCACTCTCGGGCTAGCGAAGGCAGAGACCCAGTACTTC.

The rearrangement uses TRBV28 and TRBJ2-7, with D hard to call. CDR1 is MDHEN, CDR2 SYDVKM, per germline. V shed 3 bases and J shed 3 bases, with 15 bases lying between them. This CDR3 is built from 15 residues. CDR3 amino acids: CASSLGNAIVYEQYF. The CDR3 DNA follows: TGTGCCAGCAGTTTGGGCAACGCCATAGTCTACGAGCAGTACTTC.

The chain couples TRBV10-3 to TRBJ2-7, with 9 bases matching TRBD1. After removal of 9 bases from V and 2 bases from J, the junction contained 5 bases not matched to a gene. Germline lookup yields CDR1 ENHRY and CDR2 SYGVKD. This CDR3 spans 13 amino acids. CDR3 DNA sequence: TGTGCCATGAGGACAGGGGAAACCTACGAGCAGTACTTC. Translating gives CAMRTGETYEQYF.

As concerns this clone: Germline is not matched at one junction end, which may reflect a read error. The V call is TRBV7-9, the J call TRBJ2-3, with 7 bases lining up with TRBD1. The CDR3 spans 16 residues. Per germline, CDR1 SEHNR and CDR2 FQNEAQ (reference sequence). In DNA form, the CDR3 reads TGTGCCGGCAGCTTCCAAGCACAGGGGAGCACAGGTACGCAGTATTTT. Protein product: CAGSFQAQGSTGTQYF.

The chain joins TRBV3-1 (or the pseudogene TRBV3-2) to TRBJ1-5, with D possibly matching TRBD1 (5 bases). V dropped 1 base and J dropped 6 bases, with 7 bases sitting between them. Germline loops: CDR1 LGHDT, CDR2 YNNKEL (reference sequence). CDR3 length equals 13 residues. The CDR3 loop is CASSQATGQPQHF. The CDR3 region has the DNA TGTGCCAGCAGCCAAGCAACAGGTCAGCCCCAGCATTTT.

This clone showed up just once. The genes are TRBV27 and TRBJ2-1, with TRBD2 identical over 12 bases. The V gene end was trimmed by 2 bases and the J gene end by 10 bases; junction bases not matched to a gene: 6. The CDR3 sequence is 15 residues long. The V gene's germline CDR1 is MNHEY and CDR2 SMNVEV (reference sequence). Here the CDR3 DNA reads TGTGCCAGCAGTTTACGGGGACTAGCGGGTTCCGAGCAGTTCTTC. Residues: CASSLRGLAGSEQFF.